The 5 T cell receptor beta chains reported below all come from one sample, sequenced in a study of tumor and adjacent non-tumor tissue in lung cancer. A modified ARM-PCR protocol with three rounds of nested PCR amplified TCRbeta. TCRdb re-called the multiplex PCR reads through MiXCR, storing one row per CDR3 protein. The sample contains roughly 48,000 distinct CDR3 sequences, 64% of which appear only once. This sample's RNA came from whole unsorted tissue. This non-tumor lung sample came from over 3 cm beyond the tumor edge. The sample consisted of distant non-tumor lung tissue. These TCRs come from a woman aged 70-85 years with non-small cell lung cancer.

Concerning this clonotype itself: Relative to the germline gene, one junction end is altered; a read error may explain this. The V call is TRBV6-1, the J call TRBJ1-4; D possibly corresponds to TRBD1 (6 bases). The CDR3 loop spans 14 amino acids. Per germline, CDR1 MNHNS and CDR2 SASEGT. The CDR3 spells CARSEVQGNEKLFF. The CDR3 region has the DNA TGTGCAAGAAGTGAAGTACAGGGTAATGAGAAACTGTTTTTT.

This clonotype was seen at least ten times. J is TRBJ2-6 and V is TRBV20-1, with D unresolved. Germline V gene lookup returns CDR1 DFQATT and CDR2 SNEGSKA (reference sequence). Trimming stripped 3 bases from V and 0 bases from J, with 6 bases between. CDR3 length: 14 residues. The CDR3, as DNA: TGCAGTGCTAGGTCTAGCTCTGGGGCCAACGTCCTGACTTTC. This sequence encodes CSARSSSGANVLTF.

About this clonotype itself: This clone may be a read error of a much larger clone one base away. This chain uses TRBV28 with TRBJ1-5; D is perhaps TRBD1 (6 bases). The CDR3 extends over 16 amino acids. V was clipped by 6 bases and J by 9 bases, with 24 bases between them. Germline V lookup: CDR1 MDHEN, CDR2 SYDVKM. In DNA, the CDR3 is TGTGCCAGCAGCCAGCTCGGGGGGCAGGGGATTCGGCCCCAGCATTTT. Encoded protein: CASSQLGGQGIRPQHF.

The chain combines TRBV7-8 with TRBJ2-1; D is undetermined. Trimming removed 10 bases at V and 3 bases at J, with 13 bases between. Germline V lookup: CDR1 SGHVS, CDR2 FQNEAQ. The CDR3 is made up of 13 amino acids. CDR3: CANTPAVYNEQFF. The DNA of the CDR3 is TGTGCCAACACCCCCGCGGTCTACAATGAGCAGTTCTTC.

Regarding this clonotype: As the CDR3 is not closed by the conserved phenylalanine or tryptophan, this likely results from a read error. It is unclear where the CDR3 begins or ends on the DNA, so no DNA is shown, and the CDR3 is as TCRdb lists it. This chain connects TRBV24-1 to TRBJ2-2. Germline V gene data show CDR1 as KGHDR and CDR2 as SFDVKD. Termini included, the CDR3 measures 16 amino acids. CDR3 protein: CATSAPGFANTGEQFL.